These T cell receptor beta chains were read from a single sample in a study of T-cell reconstitution after alpha-beta-depleted transplantation in children. A single record per CDR3 protein comes from TCRdb applying MiXCR to the PCR reads. The table includes 330,000 or so distinct CDR3 sequences, around 7.3% detected once. The sample was peripheral blood, taken 360 days after TCRalphabeta/CD19-depleted stem cell transplant. The receptors shown here come from a female patient aged 2-9 years who had a stem cell transplant for Fanconi anemia, so the T cells may come from the graft donor. Each CDR3 is given with its conserved first and last residue. Fields, in order: D gene, clone size, V gene, CDR3 length, J gene, CDR3 DNA, CDR3 protein. The D gene is left open where the match is weak. Where a row states a size, it is once, few, many or the class of an expanded clone; other rows omit it.

-	many	TRBV12-3/TRBV12-4	14	TRBJ2-1	TGTGCCAGCACCTCATCCAGGGCCTACAATGAGCAGTTCTTC	CASTSSRAYNEQFF
-	many	TRBV6-5	12	TRBJ2-2	TGTGCCAGCACCAGGAACAACGGGGAGCTGTTTTTT	CASTRNNGELFF
-	many	TRBV28	12	TRBJ1-2	TGTGCCAGCAACCAACAGGTCTATGGCTACACCTTC	CASNQQVYGYTF
-	many	TRBV29-1	14	TRBJ2-3	TGCAGCGTTGATTGGCGGTCTCCCACAGATACGCAGTATTTT	CSVDWRSPTDTQYF
TRBD2	-	TRBV20-1	16	TRBJ2-3	TGCAGTGCATCGAAGACTAGCGGGAAACCCCTGTATACGCAGTATTTT	CSASKTSGKPLYTQYF
-	many	TRBV28	15	TRBJ1-4	TGTGCCAGCAGTTCCCCTCAGGGTAACCATGAAAAACTGTTTTTT	CASSSPQGNHEKLFF
-	few	TRBV5-5	13	TRBJ2-3	TGTGCCAGCAGCCGACCGCGTGGGTATACGCAGTATTTT	CASSRPRGYTQYF
TRBD2	-	TRBV7-3	16	TRBJ2-5	TGTGCCAGCAGCCTGGAGGGTAGCGGGGGAGGGGAGACCCAGTACTTC	CASSLEGSGGGETQYF
-	few	TRBV6-6	12	TRBJ1-6	TGTGCCAGCAGCCTGTATAATTCACCCCTCCACTTT	CASSLYNSPLHF
TRBD2	many	TRBV12-3/TRBV12-4	15	TRBJ2-7	TGTGCCAGCAGTTTAGACCCCCGGGGGGGGTACGAGCAGTACTTC	CASSLDPRGGYEQYF
-	many	TRBV6-5	14	TRBJ2-5	TGTGCCAGCAGTTACTCGTGGTTGCAAGAGACCCAGTACTTC	CASSYSWLQETQYF
-	-	TRBV5-1	16	TRBJ2-2	TGCGCCAGCAGCGAGGCGGGGAACGCGAACACCGGGGAGCTGTTTTTT	CASSEAGNANTGELFF
-	many	TRBV27	14	TRBJ1-3	TGTGCCAGCAGTTCCAACGGGGGTGGAAACACCATATATTTT	CASSSNGGGNTIYF
TRBD2	few	TRBV28	15	TRBJ2-7	TGTGCCAGCAGTTCCCCCGGGACTAGCGCCTACGAGCAGTACTTC	CASSSPGTSAYEQYF
TRBD1	few	TRBV5-1	14	TRBJ2-7	TGCGCCAGCCGACAGGGGGATGTATCCTACGAGCAGTACTTC	CASRQGDVSYEQYF
-	many	TRBV27	16	TRBJ2-7	TGTGCCAGCCAGTTAGTATCTGGGGGGGCGGACTACGAGCAGTACTTC	CASQLVSGGADYEQYF
-	many	TRBV4-1	15	TRBJ1-2	TGCGCCAGCAGCCAAGTTGGGGCGACAGGCTATGGCTACACCTTC	CASSQVGATGYGYTF
TRBD1	many	TRBV28	16	TRBJ2-3	TGTGCCAGCAGTTTTTGGTGGACAGGGCGCACAGATACGCAGTATTTT	CASSFWWTGRTDTQYF
TRBD1	few	TRBV5-6	17	TRBJ1-2	TGTGCCAGCAGCTTACGGACAGGGGGCTTAATGATCACTGGCTACACCTTC	CASSLRTGGLMITGYTF
-	many	TRBV28	19	TRBJ2-1	TGTGCCAGCAGTCCTCATCTGCCCTGGGGGGCGAGCTCCTACAATGAGCAGTTCTTC	CASSPHLPWGASSYNEQFF
-	many	TRBV4-2	14	TRBJ1-3	TGTGCCAGCAGCCAAGGAAGCTCTGGAAACACCATATATTTT	CASSQGSSGNTIYF
TRBD2	many	TRBV4-1	16	TRBJ2-5	TGCGCCAGCAGCCAAGGTGTGACTAGCGTCCAAGAGACCCAGTACTTC	CASSQGVTSVQETQYF